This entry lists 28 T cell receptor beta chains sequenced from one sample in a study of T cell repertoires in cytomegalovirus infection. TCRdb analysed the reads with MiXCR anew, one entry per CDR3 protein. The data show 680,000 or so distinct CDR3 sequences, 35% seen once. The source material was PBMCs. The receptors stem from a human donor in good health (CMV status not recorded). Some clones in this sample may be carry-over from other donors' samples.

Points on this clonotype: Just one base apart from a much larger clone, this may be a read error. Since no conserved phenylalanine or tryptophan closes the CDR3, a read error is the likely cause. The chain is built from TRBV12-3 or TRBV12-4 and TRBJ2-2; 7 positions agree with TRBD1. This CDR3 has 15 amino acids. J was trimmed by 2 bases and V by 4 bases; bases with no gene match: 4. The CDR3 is CASSSTGRNTGELFL. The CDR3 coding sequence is TGTGCCAGCAGTTCGACAGGGAGAAACACCGGGGAGCTGTTTTTA.

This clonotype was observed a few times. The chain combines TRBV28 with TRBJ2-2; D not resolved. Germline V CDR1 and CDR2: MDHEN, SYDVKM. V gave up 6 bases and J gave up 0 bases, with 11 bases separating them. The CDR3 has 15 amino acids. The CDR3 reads CASRIRASNTGELFF. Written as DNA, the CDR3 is TGTGCCAGCAGGATCCGGGCCTCGAACACCGGGGAGCTGTTTTTT.

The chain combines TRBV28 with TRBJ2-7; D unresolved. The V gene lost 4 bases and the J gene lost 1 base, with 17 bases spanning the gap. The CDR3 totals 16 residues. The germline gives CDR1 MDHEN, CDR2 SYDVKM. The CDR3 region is CASSWSGLGPSYEQYF. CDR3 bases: TGTGCCAGCAGTTGGTCTGGTCTTGGTCCTTCCTACGAGCAGTACTTC.

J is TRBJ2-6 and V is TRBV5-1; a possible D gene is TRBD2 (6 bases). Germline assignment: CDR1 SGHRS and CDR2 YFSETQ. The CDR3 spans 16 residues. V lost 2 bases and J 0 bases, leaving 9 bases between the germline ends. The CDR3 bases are TGCGCCAGCAGCTTATTCGGGAGCTCTGGGGCCAACGTCCTGACTTTC. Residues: CASSLFGSSGANVLTF.

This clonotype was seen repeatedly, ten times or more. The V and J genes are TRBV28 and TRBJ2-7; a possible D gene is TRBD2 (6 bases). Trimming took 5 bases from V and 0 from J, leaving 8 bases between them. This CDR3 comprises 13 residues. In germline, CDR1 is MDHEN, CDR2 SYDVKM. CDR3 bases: TGTGCCAGCAGTGCGGGGAGCTCCTACGAGCAGTACTTC. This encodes CASSAGSSYEQYF.

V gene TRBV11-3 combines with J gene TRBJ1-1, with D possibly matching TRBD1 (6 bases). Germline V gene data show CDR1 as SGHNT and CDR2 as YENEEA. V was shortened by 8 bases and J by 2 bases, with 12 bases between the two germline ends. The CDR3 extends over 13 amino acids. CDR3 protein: CASGQDSNTEAFF. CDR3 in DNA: TGTGCCAGCGGTCAGGACAGCAACACTGAAGCTTTCTTT.

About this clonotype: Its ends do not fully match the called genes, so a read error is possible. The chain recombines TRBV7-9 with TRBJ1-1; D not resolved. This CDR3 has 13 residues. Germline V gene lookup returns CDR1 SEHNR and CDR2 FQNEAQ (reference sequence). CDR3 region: CASGATPDRLQAF. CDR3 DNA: TGTGCCAGCGGCGCCACCCCGGACCGTCTCCAAGCCTTT.

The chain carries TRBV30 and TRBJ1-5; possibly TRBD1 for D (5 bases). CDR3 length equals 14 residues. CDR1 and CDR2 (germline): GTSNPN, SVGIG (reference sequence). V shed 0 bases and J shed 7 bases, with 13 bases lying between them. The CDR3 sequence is CAWSVLGGRQPQHF. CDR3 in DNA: TGTGCCTGGAGTGTACTCGGGGGGAGGCAGCCCCAGCATTTT.

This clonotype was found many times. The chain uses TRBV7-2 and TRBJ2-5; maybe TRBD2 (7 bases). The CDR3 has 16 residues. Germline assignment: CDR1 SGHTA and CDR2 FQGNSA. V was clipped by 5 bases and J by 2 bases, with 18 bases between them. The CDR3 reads CASSGSRRGAQETQYF. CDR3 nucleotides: TGTGCCAGCAGCGGAAGCCGTCGGGGGGCGCAAGAGACCCAGTACTTC.

Written as DNA, the CDR3 is TGTGCCAGCAGTTTAAGGTCCCCAGCGAGGGAGTTCTTC. Translating it yields CASSLRSPAREFF. The gene calls are TRBV12-3 or TRBV12-4 and TRBJ2-1; possible D gene TRBD2, 5 bases. This CDR3 comprises 13 residues. Between the trimmed V and J ends, which lost 2 bases and 14 bases, there was a span of 16 bases.

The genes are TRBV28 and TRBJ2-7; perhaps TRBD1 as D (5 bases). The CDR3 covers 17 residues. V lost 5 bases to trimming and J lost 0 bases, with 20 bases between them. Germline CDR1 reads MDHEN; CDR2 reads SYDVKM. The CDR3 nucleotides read TGTGCCAGCAGTCCCGATCGGTGGGGCGAGAGCTCCTACGAGCAGTACTTC. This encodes CASSPDRWGESSYEQYF.

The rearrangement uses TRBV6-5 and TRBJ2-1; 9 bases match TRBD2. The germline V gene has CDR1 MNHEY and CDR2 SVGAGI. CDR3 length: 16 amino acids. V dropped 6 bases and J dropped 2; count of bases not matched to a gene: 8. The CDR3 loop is CASRPLAGSPYNEQFF. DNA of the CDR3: TGTGCCAGCAGACCTCTAGCGGGATCCCCCTACAATGAGCAGTTCTTC.

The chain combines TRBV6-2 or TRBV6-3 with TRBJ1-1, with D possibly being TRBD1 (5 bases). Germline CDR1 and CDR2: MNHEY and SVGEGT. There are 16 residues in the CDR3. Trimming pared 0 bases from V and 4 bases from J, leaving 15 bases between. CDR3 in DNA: TGTGCCAGCAGTTACTCGAGTGGGGGGTCGAGCACTGAAGCTTTCTTT. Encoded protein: CASSYSSGGSSTEAFF.

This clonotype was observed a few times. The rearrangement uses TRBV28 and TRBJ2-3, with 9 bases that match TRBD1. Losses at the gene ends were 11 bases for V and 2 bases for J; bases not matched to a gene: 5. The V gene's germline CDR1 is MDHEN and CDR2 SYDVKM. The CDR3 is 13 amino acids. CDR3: CASDRGYTDTQYF. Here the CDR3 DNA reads TGTGCCTCCGACAGGGGGTACACAGATACGCAGTATTTT.

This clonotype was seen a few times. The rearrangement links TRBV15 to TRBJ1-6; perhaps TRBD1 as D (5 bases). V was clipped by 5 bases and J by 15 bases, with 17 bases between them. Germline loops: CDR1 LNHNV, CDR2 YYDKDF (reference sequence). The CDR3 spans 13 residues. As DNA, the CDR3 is TGTGCCACCAGCGAATTGGCCGCGACAGACCTCCACTTT. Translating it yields CATSELAATDLHF.

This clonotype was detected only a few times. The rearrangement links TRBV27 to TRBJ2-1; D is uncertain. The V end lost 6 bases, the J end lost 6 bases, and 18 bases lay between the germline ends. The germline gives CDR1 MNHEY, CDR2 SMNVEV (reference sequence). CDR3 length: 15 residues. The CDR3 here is CASSGYDVAGNEQFF. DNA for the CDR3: TGTGCCAGCAGCGGATATGATGTGGCTGGCAATGAGCAGTTCTTC.

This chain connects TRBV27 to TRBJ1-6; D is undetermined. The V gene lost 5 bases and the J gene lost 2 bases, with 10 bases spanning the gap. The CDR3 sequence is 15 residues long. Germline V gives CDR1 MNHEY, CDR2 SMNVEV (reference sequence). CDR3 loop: CASSIRATYNSPLHF. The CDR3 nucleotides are TGTGCCAGCAGTATTAGGGCTACCTATAATTCACCCCTCCACTTT.

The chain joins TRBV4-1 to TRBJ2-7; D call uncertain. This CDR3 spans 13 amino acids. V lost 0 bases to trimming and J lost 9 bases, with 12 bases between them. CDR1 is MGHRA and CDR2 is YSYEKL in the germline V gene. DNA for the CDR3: TGCGCCAGCAGCCAAGAGTCTAGGGCTCGGCAGTACTTC. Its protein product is CASSQESRARQYF.

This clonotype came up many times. The CDR3 protein is CASAGDRISGPQHF. The CDR3 DNA reads TGTGCCAGCGCTGGGGACCGGATTAGCGGGCCCCAGCATTTT. The chain carries TRBV7-2 and TRBJ1-5; a possible D gene is TRBD1 (5 bases). The CDR3 is made up of 14 amino acids. V shed 8 bases and J shed 9 bases, with 20 bases lying between them. Germline V CDR1 and CDR2: SGHTA, FQGNSA.

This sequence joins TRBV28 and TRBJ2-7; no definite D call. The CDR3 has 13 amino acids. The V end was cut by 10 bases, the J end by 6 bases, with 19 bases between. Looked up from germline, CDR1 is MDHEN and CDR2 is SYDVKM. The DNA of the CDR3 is TGTGCCACCCTGACCGTTATCTCATCCGAGCAGTACTTC. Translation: CATLTVISSEQYF.

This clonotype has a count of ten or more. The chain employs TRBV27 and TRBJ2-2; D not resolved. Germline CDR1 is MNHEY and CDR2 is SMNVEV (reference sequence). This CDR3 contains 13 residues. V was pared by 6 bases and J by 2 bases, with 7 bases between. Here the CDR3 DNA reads TGTGCCAGCAGCCCCCCTAACACCGGGGAGCTGTTTTTT. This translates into CASSPPNTGELFF.

The CDR3 DNA follows: TGTGCCAGCGGGGGAAACCGGGGGAGCTACAATGAGCAGTTCTTC. Its protein product is CASGGNRGSYNEQFF. The chain employs TRBV12-3 or TRBV12-4 and TRBJ2-1; TRBD2 is a possible D gene (6 bases). Trimming shortened V by 8 bases and J by 3 bases, and 17 bases separated the two germline ends. The CDR3 extends over 15 amino acids.

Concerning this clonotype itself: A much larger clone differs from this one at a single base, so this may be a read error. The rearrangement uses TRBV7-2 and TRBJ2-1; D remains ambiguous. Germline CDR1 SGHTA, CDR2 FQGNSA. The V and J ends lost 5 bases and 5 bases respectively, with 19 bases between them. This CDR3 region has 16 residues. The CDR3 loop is CASSPGRNPNHNEQFF. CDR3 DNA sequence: TGTGCCAGCAGCCCCGGCAGGAATCCCAACCACAATGAGCAGTTCTTC.

The CDR3 DNA reads TGTGCCAGCACCCCGGGACAGCAGAACACTGAAGCTTTCTTT. It codes for CASTPGQQNTEAFF. The gene calls are TRBV28 and TRBJ1-1; 7 bases match TRBD1. Germline CDR1 reads MDHEN; CDR2 reads SYDVKM. The CDR3 is made up of 14 amino acids. V lost 7 bases, J lost 1 base, and 6 bases stayed unmatched.

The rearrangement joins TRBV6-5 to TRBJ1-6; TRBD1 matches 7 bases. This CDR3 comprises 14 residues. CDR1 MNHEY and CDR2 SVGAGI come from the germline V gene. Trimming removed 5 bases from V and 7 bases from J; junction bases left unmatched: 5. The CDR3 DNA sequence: TGTGCCAGCAGTGCGTTCAGGGGGAATTCACCCCTCCACTTT. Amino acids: CASSAFRGNSPLHF.

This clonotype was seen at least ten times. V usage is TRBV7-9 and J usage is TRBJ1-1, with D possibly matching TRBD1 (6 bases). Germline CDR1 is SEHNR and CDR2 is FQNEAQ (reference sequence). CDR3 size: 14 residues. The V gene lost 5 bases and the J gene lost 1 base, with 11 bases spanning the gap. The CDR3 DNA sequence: TGTGCCAGCAGCGAGGGGGTATGGAACACTGAAGCTTTCTTT. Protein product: CASSEGVWNTEAFF.

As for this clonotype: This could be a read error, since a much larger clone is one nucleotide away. Here the CDR3 reads CASSLGWDRGKNTIYF. CDR3 nucleotide sequence: TGTGCCAGCAGCTTAGGCTGGGACAGGGGCAAGAACACCATATATTTT. The J gene is TRBJ1-3, the V gene TRBV7-6; 10 bases are shared with TRBD1. The CDR3 length is 16 residues. Germline values: CDR1 SGHVS, CDR2 FNYEAQ. With 1 base clipped from V and 7 bases from J, the junction kept 7 bases outside the gene matches.

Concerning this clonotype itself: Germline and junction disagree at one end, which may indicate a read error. As DNA, the CDR3 is TGTGCCAGCAGTGGTGTGGGCTCCTACGAGAAGTACTTC. Translated, it gives CASSGVGSYEKYF. This sequence joins TRBV7-9 and TRBJ2-7; D is uncertain. Germline V gene sequence: CDR1 SEHNR, CDR2 FQNEAQ (reference sequence). The CDR3 runs 13 residues.